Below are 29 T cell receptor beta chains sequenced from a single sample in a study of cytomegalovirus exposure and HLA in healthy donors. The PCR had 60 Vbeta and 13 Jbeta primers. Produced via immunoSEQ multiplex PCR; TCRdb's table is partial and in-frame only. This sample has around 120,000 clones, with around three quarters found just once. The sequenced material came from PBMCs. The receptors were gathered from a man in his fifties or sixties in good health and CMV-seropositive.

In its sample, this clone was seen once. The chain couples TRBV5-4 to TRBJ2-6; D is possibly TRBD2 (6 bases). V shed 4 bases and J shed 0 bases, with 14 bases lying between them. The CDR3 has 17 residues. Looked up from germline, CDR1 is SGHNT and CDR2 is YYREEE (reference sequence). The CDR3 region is CASSPGTSGSGANVLTF. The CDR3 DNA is TGTGCCAGCAGCCCCGGGACTTCCGGCTCTGGGGCCAACGTCCTGACTTTC.

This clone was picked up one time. CDR3 protein: CASSISRRQGRRQPQHF. The CDR3 nucleotides are TGTGCCAGTAGTATATCCCGCCGGCAGGGTAGGCGTCAGCCCCAGCATTTT. The chain links TRBV19 to TRBJ1-5; maybe TRBD1 (5 bases). Trimming took off 2 bases at V and 6 bases at J, with 20 bases between the two ends. This CDR3 contains 17 residues. Germline loops: CDR1 LNHDA, CDR2 SQIVND (reference sequence).

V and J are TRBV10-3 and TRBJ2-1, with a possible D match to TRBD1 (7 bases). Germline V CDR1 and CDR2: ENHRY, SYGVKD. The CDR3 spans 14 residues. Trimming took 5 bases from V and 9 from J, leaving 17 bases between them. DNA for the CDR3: TGTGCCATCAGTCACCTCAGGGGGGAGAGTGAGCAGTTCTTC. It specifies CAISHLRGESEQFF.

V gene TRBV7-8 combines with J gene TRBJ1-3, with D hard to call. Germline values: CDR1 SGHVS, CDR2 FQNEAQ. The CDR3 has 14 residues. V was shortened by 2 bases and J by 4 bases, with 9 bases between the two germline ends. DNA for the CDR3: TGTGCCAGCAGCTTAAACTCGCAAGGAAACACCATATATTTT. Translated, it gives CASSLNSQGNTIYF.

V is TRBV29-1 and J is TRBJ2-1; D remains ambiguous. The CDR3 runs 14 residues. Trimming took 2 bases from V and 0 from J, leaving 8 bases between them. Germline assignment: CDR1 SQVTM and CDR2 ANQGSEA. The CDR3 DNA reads TGCAGCGTTGAATTGGAGAGCTCCTACAATGAGCAGTTCTTC. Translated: CSVELESSYNEQFF.

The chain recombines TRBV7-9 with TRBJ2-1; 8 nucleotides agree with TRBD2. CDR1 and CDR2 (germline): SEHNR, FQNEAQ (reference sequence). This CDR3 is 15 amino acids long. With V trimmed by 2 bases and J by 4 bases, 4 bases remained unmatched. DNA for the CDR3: TGTGCCAGCAGCTTAAGATTAGCGGGGTACAATGAGCAGTTCTTC. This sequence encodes CASSLRLAGYNEQFF.

CDR3 DNA sequence: TGTGCCAGCAGCTCCGGGACAGGGGAATTTCAGCCCCAGCATTTT. This codes for CASSSGTGEFQPQHF. The chain has TRBV6-6 and TRBJ1-5; 10 bases map to TRBD1. Losses at the gene ends were 6 bases for V and 6 bases for J; bases not matched to a gene: 8. The CDR3 extends over 15 amino acids. CDR1 is MNHNY and CDR2 is SVGAGI in the germline V gene (reference sequence).

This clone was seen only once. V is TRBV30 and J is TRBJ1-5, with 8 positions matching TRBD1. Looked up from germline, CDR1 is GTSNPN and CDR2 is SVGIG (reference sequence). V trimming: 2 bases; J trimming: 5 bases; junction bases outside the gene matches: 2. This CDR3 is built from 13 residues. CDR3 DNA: TGTGCCTGGAGTTTGACAGGGGATCAGCCCCAGCATTTT. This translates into CAWSLTGDQPQHF. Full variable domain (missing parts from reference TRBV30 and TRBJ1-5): SQTIHQWPATLVQPVGSPLSLECTVEGTSNPNLYWYRQAAGRGLQLLFYSVGIGQISSEVPQNLSASRPQDRQFILSSKKLLLSDSGFYLCAWSLTGDQPQHFGDGTRLSIL.

The CDR3 reads CASSVEIAGMETQYF. CDR3 in DNA: TGTGCCAGCAGCGTAGAAATAGCGGGGATGGAGACCCAGTACTTC. This chain links TRBV9 with TRBJ2-5; 8 bases map to TRBD2. This CDR3 has 15 amino acids. With 0 bases clipped from V and 5 bases from J, the junction kept 6 bases outside the gene matches. Germline loops: CDR1 SGDLS, CDR2 YYNGEE. The whole variable domain, remainder taken from reference TRBV9 and TRBJ2-5, is DSGVTQTPKHLITATGQRVTLRCSPRSGDLSVYWYQQSLDQGLQFLIQYYNGEERAKGNILERFSAQQFPDLHSELNLSSLELGDSALYFCASSVEIAGMETQYFGPGTRLLVL.

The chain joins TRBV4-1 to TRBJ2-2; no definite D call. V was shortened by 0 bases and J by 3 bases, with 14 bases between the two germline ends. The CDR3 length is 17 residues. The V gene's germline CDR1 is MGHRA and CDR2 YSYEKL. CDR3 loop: CASSQEQEPPYTGELFF. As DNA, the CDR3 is TGCGCCAGCAGCCAAGAGCAGGAACCCCCTTACACCGGGGAGCTGTTTTTT.

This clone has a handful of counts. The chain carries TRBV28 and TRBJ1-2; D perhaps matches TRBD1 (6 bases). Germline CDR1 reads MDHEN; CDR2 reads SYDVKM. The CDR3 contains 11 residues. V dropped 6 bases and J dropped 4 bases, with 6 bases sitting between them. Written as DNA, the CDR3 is TGTGCCAGCAGGGACAGCTATGGCTACACCTTC. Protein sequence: CASRDSYGYTF.

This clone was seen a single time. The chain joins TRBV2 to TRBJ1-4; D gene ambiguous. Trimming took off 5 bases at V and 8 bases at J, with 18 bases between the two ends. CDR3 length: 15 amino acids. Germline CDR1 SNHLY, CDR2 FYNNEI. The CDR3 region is CASSSSPQRKEKLFF. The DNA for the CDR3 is TGTGCCAGCAGTTCCTCCCCGCAGCGAAAAGAAAAACTGTTTTTT.

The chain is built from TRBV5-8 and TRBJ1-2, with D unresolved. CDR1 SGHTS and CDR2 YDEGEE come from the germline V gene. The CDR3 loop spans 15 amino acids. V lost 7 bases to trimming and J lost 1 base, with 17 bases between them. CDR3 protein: CASPSGEWGNYGYTF. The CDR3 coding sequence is TGTGCCAGCCCCTCCGGGGAATGGGGTAACTATGGCTACACCTTC.

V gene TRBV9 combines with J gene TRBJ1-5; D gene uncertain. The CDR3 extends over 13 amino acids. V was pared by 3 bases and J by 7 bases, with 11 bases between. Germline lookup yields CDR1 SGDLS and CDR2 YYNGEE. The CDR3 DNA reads TGTGCCAGCAGCGGGGGAGATTCACAGCCCCAGCATTTT. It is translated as CASSGGDSQPQHF.

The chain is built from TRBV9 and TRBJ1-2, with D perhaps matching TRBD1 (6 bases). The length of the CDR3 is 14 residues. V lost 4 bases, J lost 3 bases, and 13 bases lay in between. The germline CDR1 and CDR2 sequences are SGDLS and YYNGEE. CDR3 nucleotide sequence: TGTGCCAGCAGCCCGCGACAGGAATACTATGGCTACACCTTC. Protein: CASSPRQEYYGYTF.

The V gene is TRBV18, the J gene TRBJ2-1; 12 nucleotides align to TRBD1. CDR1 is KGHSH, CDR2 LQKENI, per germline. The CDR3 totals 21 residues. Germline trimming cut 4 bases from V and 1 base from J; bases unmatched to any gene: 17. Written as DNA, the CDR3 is TGTGCCAGCTCACTCGCGCGCTCCGGGACAGGGGGCCTTAAGTCCTACAATGAGCAGTTCTTC. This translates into CASSLARSGTGGLKSYNEQFF. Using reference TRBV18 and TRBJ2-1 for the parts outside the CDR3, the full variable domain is NAGVMQNPRHLVRRRGQEARLRCSPMKGHSHVYWYRQLPEEGLKFMVYLQKENIIDESGMPKERFSAEFPKEGPSILRIQQVVRGDSAAYFCASSLARSGTGGLKSYNEQFFGPGTRLTVL.

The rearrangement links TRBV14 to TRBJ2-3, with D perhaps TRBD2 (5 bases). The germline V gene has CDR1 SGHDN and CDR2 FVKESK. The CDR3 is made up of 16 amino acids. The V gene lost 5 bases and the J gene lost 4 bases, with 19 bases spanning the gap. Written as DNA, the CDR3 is TGTGCCAGCAGCAGGCCTTCGGGGTACCGGCCAGATACGCAGTATTTT. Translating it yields CASSRPSGYRPDTQYF.

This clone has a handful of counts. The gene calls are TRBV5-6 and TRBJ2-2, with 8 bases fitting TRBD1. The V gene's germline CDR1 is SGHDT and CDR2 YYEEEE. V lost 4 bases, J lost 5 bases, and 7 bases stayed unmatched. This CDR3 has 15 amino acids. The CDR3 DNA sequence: TGTGCCAGCAGCCTTGGACAGGGAATAACCGGGGAGCTGTTTTTT. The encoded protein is CASSLGQGITGELFF.

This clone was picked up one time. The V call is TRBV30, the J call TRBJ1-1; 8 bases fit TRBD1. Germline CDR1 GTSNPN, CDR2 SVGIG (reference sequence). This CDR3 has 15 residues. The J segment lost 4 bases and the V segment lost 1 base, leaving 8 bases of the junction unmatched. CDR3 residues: CAWSDPDREGTEAFF. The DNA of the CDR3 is TGTGCCTGGAGTGACCCGGACAGGGAGGGCACTGAAGCTTTCTTT.

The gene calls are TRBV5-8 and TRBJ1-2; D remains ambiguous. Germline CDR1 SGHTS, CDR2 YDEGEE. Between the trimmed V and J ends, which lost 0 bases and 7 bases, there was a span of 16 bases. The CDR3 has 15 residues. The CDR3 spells CASSLGLGGIGGYTF. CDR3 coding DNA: TGTGCCAGCAGCTTGGGGCTCGGCGGGATAGGTGGCTACACCTTC.

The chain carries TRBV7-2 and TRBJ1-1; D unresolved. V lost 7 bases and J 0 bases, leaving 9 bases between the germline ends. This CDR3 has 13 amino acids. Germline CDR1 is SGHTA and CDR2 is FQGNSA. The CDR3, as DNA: TGTGCCAGCACGTCCTACCTGAACACTGAAGCTTTCTTT. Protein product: CASTSYLNTEAFF.

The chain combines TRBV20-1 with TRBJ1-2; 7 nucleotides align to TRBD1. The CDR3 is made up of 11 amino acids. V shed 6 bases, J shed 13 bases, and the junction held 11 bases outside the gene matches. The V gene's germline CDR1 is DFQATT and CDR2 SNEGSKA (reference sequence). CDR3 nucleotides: TGCAGTGCACCGAGCAGGGGGTCGTCCACCTTC. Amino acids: CSAPSRGSSTF.

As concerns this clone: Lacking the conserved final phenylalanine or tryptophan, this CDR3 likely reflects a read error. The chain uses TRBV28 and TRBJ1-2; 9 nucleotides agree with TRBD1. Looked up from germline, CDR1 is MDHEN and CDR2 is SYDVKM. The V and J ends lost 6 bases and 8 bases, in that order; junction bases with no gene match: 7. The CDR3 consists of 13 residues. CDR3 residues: CASRGDRVGGYTL. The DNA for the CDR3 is TGTGCCAGCAGAGGGGACAGGGTTGGGGGCTACACCCTC.

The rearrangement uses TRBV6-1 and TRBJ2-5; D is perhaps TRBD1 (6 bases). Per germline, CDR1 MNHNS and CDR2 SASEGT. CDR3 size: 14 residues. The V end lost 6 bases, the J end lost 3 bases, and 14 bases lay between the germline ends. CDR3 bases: TGTGCCAGCAGGACTCCGGGACAAGAAGAGACCCAGTACTTC. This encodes CASRTPGQEETQYF.

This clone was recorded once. The CDR3 loop is CASSYDTGNTEAFF. The CDR3 nucleotides read TGCGCCAGCAGCTATGATACCGGGAACACTGAAGCTTTCTTT. This sequence joins TRBV5-1 and TRBJ1-1; D is unclear. Germline CDR1 is SGHRS and CDR2 is YFSETQ. The CDR3 has 14 amino acids. With 3 bases removed from V and 1 base from J, the gap between germline ends came to 10 bases.

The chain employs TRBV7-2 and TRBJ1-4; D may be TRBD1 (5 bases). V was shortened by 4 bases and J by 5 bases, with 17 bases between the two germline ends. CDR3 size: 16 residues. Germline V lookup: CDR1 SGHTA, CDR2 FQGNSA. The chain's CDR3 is CASSSMGPGQNEKLFF. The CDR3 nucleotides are TGTGCCAGCAGCTCAATGGGGCCAGGGCAGAATGAAAAACTGTTTTTT. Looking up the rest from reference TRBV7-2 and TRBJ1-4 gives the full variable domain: GAGVSQSPSNKVTEKGKDVELRCDPISGHTALYWYRQSLGQGLEFLIYFQGNSAPDKSGLPSDRFSAERTGGSVSTLTIQRTQQEDSAVYLCASSSMGPGQNEKLFFGSGTQLSVL.

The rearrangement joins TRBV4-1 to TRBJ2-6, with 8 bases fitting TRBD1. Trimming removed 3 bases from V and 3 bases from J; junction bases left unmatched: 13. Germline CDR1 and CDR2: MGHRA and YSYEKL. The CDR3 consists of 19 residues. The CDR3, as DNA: TGCGCCAGCAGCCACGGGGTGAGGCAGGGGGCGCGTGGGGCCAACGTCCTGACTTTC. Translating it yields CASSHGVRQGARGANVLTF.

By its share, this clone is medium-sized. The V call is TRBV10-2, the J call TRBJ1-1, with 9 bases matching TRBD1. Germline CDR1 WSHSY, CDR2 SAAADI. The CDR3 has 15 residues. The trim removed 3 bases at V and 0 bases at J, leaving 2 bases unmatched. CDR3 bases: TGCGCCAGCAGTGATCGACAGGGGGTGAACACTGAAGCTTTCTTT. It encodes CASSDRQGVNTEAFF.

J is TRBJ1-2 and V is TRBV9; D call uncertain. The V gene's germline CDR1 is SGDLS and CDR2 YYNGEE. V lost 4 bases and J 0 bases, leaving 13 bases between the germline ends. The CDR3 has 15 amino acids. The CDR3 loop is CASSPGLESNYGYTF. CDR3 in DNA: TGTGCCAGCAGCCCAGGTTTGGAATCTAACTATGGCTACACCTTC.